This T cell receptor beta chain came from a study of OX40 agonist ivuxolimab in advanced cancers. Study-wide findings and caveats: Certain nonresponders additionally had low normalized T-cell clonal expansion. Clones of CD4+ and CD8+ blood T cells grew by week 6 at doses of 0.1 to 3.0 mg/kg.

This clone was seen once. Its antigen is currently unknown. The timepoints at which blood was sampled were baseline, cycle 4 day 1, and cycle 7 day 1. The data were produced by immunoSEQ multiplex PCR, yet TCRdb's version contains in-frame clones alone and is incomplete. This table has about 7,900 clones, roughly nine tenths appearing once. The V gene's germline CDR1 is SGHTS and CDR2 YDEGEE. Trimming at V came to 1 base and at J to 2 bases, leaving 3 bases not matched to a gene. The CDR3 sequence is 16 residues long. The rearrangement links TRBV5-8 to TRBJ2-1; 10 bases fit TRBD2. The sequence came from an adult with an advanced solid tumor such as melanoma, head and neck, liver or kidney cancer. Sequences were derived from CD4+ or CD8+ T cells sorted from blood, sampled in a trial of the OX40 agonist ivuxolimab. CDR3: CASSLSAGGPYNEQFF. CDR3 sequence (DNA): TGTGCCAGCAGCTTGTCAGCGGGAGGGCCCTACAATGAGCAGTTCTTC.